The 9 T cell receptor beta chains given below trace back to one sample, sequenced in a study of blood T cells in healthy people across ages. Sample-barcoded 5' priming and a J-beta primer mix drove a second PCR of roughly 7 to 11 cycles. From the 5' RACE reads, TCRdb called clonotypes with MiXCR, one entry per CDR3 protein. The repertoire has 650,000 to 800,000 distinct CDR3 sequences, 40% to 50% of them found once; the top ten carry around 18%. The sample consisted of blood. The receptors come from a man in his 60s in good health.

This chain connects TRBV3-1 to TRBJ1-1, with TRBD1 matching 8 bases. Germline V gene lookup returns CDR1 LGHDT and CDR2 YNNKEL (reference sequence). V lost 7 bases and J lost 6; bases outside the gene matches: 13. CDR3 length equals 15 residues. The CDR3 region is CASMPLGQGNAEAFF. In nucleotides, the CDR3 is TGTGCCAGCATGCCTCTTGGACAGGGAAACGCTGAAGCTTTCTTT.

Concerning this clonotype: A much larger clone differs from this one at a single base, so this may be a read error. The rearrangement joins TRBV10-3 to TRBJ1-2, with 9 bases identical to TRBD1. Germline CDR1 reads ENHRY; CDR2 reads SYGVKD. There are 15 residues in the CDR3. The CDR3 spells CAISEHGQGPSGHTF. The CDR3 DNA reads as TGTGCCATCAGTGAGCATGGACAGGGGCCTTCTGGCCACACCTTC.

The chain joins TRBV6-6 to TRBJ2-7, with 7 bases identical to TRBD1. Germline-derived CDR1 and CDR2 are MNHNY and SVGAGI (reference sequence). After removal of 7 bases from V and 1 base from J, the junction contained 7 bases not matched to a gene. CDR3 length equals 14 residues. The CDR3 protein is CASTLRQGSYEQYF. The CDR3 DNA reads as TGTGCCAGCACCCTTCGACAGGGATCCTACGAGCAGTACTTC.

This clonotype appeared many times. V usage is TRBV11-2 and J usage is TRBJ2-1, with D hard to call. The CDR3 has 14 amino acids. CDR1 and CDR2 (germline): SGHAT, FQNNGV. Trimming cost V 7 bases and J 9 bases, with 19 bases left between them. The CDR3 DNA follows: TGTGCCAGCATACCGGCGGTGATTTGGGCTGAGCAGTTCTTC. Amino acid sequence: CASIPAVIWAEQFF.

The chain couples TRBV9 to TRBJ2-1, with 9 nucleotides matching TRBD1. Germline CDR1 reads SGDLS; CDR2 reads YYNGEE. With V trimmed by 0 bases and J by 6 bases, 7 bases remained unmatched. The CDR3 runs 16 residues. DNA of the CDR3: TGTGCCAGCAGCGTAGCTGGGACAGGGTCCATCAATGAGCAGTTCTTC. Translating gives CASSVAGTGSINEQFF.

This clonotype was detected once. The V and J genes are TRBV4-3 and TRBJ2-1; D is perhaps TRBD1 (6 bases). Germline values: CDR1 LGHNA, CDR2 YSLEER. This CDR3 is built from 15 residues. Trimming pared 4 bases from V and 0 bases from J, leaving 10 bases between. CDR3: CASSRHRVSYNEQFF. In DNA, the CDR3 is TGCGCCAGCAGCCGGCACAGGGTCTCCTACAATGAGCAGTTCTTC.

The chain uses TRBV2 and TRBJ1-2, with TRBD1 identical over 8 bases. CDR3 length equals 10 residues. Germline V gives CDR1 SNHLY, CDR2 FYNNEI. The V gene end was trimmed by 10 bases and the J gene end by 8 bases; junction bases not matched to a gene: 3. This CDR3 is CAKRQGGYTF. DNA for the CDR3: TGTGCCAAGCGACAGGGGGGCTACACCTTC.

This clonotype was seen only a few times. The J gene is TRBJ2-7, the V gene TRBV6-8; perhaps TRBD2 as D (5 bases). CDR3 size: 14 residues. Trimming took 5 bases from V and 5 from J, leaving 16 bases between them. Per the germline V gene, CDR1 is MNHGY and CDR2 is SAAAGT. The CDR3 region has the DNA TGTGCCAGCAGTCACCGGGGTCCTTTCCACGAGCAGTACTTC. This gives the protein CASSHRGPFHEQYF.

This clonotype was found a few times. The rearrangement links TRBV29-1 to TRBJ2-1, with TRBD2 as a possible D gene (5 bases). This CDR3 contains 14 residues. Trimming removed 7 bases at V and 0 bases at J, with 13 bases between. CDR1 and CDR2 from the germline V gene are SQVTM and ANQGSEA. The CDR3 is CSAGVRGSYNEQFF. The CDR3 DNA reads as TGCAGCGCCGGGGTCCGCGGCTCCTACAATGAGCAGTTCTTC.